One sample yielded the 30 T cell receptor beta chains listed below, sequenced in a study of cytomegalovirus exposure and HLA in healthy donors. The PCR employed 60 Vbeta primers together with 13 Jbeta primers. Generated by immunoSEQ multiplex PCR, the TCRdb table keeps only in-frame clones and is missing some. The table includes about 230,000 clones, roughly 81% detected once. The sequenced material came from PBMCs. These receptors came from a girl aged 2 to 9 in good health and CMV-seronegative.

Remarks on this clone: The junction departs from germline at one end; a sequencing error may be responsible. This sequence joins TRBV7-9 and TRBJ1-1; TRBD1 agrees at 8 bases. Germline V lookup: CDR1 SEHNR, CDR2 FQNEAQ (reference sequence). The CDR3 totals 15 residues. The CDR3 DNA reads TGTTCCAGCAGCTTAGGACAGGGCACTAACACTGAAGCTTTCTTT. This encodes CSSSLGQGTNTEAFF.

This chain links TRBV21-1 with TRBJ2-7; TRBD1, the table's D call, lacks a check against the DNA. TRBV21-1 is an annotated pseudogene. The CDR3 length is 14 residues. As DNA, the CDR3 is TGTGCCAGCAGCATCTTCGGGACAACCTACGAGCAGTACTTC. It is translated as CASSIFGTTYEQYF.

This clone occurred a few times. V and J are TRBV18 and TRBJ2-4; TRBD2 agrees at 8 bases. The CDR3 covers 16 residues. Trimming at V came to 1 base and at J to 1 base, leaving 3 bases not matched to a gene. Germline-derived CDR1 and CDR2 are KGHSH and LQKENI. The CDR3 loop is CASSPLVAGAKNIQYF. DNA of the CDR3: TGTGCCAGCTCACCACTGGTAGCGGGGGCCAAAAACATTCAGTACTTC.

This chain uses TRBV18 with TRBJ2-1; tentatively, D is TRBD2 (6 bases). Germline lookup yields CDR1 KGHSH and CDR2 LQKENI. This CDR3 has 20 residues. V lost 1 base and J lost 1, with 23 bases in between. The CDR3 protein is CASSPRHQSLTGRSYNEQFF. CDR3 coding DNA: TGTGCCAGCTCACCACGGCACCAGAGCCTAACCGGGAGATCCTACAATGAGCAGTTCTTC. Full variable domain (outside the CDR3, taken from reference TRBV18 and TRBJ2-1): NAGVMQNPRHLVRRRGQEARLRCSPMKGHSHVYWYRQLPEEGLKFMVYLQKENIIDESGMPKERFSAEFPKEGPSILRIQQVVRGDSAAYFCASSPRHQSLTGRSYNEQFFGPGTRLTVL.

Concerning this clone: One junction end does not reproduce the germline sequence, and a read error may be involved. The rearrangement links TRBV5-1 to TRBJ2-7, with 9 bases fitting TRBD1. CDR1 SGHRS and CDR2 YFSETQ come from the germline V gene. The CDR3 runs to 15 residues. The CDR3 protein is CASRLGQGPSYEQYF. As DNA, the CDR3 is TGCGCCAGCAGGTTGGGACAGGGCCCTTCGTACGAGCAGTACTTC.

This clone was seen a few times. In nucleotides, the CDR3 is TGTGCCAGCAGTTCCCGGACACCCGACTATGGCTACACCTTC. Protein sequence: CASSSRTPDYGYTF. V and J are TRBV6-1 and TRBJ1-2, with D tentatively TRBD1 (5 bases). Germline V lookup: CDR1 MNHNS, CDR2 SASEGT. Trimming removed 5 bases from V and 3 bases from J, with 13 bases in between. The CDR3 covers 14 residues.

As DNA, the CDR3 is TGTGCCAGCAACGTCGGACAGGGAGGCTACACCTTC. Protein sequence: CASNVGQGGYTF. The V gene is TRBV28, the J gene TRBJ1-2; 8 positions agree with TRBD1. J gave up 8 bases and V 7 bases, and 6 bases lay outside the gene matches. CDR1 and CDR2 (germline): MDHEN, SYDVKM. The CDR3 runs 12 residues.

This clone was detected a few times. The rearrangement links TRBV4-1 to TRBJ2-1; weak D call: TRBD1 (8 bases). V lost 1 base and J 0 bases, leaving 19 bases between the germline ends. There are 19 residues in the CDR3. Germline assignment: CDR1 MGHRA and CDR2 YSYEKL. The CDR3 coding sequence is TGCGCCAGCAGCCAAGGACAGGGGAGGGGGCTAAGCTCCTACAATGAGCAGTTCTTC. Its translation is CASSQGQGRGLSSYNEQFF.

The gene calls are TRBV7-3 and TRBJ2-1; 13 nucleotides line up with TRBD2. V trimming: 5 bases; J trimming: 7 bases; junction bases outside the gene matches: 5. The CDR3 contains 15 residues. Germline assignment: CDR1 SGHTA and CDR2 FQGTGA. CDR3 nucleotides: TGTGCCAGCAGCCTCGGGACTAGCGGGGTGAATGAGCAGTTCTTC. Residues: CASSLGTSGVNEQFF.

This chain connects TRBV30 to TRBJ2-6; no reliable D call. V was shortened by 2 bases and J by 0 bases, with 8 bases between the two germline ends. CDR3 length equals 15 residues. CDR1 and CDR2 (germline): GTSNPN, SVGIG (reference sequence). The CDR3 nucleotides are TGTGCCTGGAGTCGTGAGAGCTCTGGGGCCAACGTCCTGACTTTC. Translation gives CAWSRESSGANVLTF.

The genes are TRBV14 and TRBJ2-3, with 7 bases identical to TRBD2. Germline-derived CDR1 and CDR2 are SGHDN and FVKESK. The junction had 8 bases not matched to a gene; V was cut back by 1 base and J by 4 bases. The length of the CDR3 is 16 residues. CDR3 bases: TGTGCCAGCAGCCAAGTACTAGCGAGTACAGCAGATACGCAGTATTTT. Its translation: CASSQVLASTADTQYF. Drawing the rest from reference TRBV14 and TRBJ2-3, the complete variable domain is EAGVTQFPSHSVIEKGQTVTLRCDPISGHDNLYWYRRVMGKEIKFLLHFVKESKQDESGMPNNRFLAERTGGTYSTLKVQPAELEDSGVYFCASSQVLASTADTQYFGPGTRLTVL.

The chain links TRBV2 to TRBJ2-7; 10 bases match TRBD2. The CDR3 length is 14 residues. Germline trimming cut 8 bases from V and 0 bases from J; bases unmatched to any gene: 4. The V gene's germline CDR1 is SNHLY and CDR2 FYNNEI. The chain's CDR3 is CASRLAGGSYEQYF. CDR3 bases: TGTGCCAGCCGGTTAGCGGGGGGCTCCTACGAGCAGTACTTC.

The gene calls are TRBV30 and TRBJ1-6; D uncertain. This CDR3 is built from 15 residues. The germline V gene has CDR1 GTSNPN and CDR2 SVGIG (reference sequence). V was pared by 0 bases and J by 5 bases, with 11 bases between. The CDR3 loop reads CAWSVPGSNNSPLHF. The CDR3 bases are TGTGCCTGGAGTGTGCCAGGAAGTAATAATTCACCCCTCCACTTT.

The chain carries TRBV5-6 and TRBJ2-1, with a possible D match to TRBD1 (5 bases). V was clipped by 5 bases and J by 4 bases, with 10 bases between them. Germline V lookup: CDR1 SGHDT, CDR2 YYEEEE. The CDR3 has 13 residues. The CDR3 DNA follows: TGTGCCAGCAGAACAGGTCGGTACAATGAGCAGTTCTTC. It is translated as CASRTGRYNEQFF. The full variable domain, in which reference TRBV5-6 and TRBJ2-1 provide the parts outside the CDR3, is DAGVTQSPTHLIKTRGQQVTLRCSPKSGHDTVSWYQQALGQGPQFIFQYYEEEERQRGNFPDRFSGHQFPNYSSELNVNALLLGDSALYLCASRTGRYNEQFFGPGTRLTVL.

The chain carries TRBV2 and TRBJ1-1; D unresolved. Per germline, CDR1 SNHLY and CDR2 FYNNEI. Trimming took off 3 bases at V and 0 bases at J, with 8 bases between the two ends. There are 14 residues in the CDR3. This CDR3 is CASSDRLMNTEAFF. CDR3 bases: TGTGCCAGCAGTGACAGGCTAATGAACACTGAAGCTTTCTTT.

This rearrangement joins TRBV18 to TRBJ1-1, with 8 bases lining up with TRBD1. The CDR3 spans 15 residues. V dropped 5 bases and J dropped 1; count of bases not matched to a gene: 6. CDR1 is KGHSH, CDR2 LQKENI, per germline. DNA for the CDR3: TGTGCCAGCTCAACTCAGGGGGCTCCGAACACTGAAGCTTTCTTT. It is translated as CASSTQGAPNTEAFF.

The chain carries TRBV10-1 and TRBJ2-3, with 11 nucleotides matching TRBD2. Unmatched junction bases numbered 2, after V lost 0 bases and J lost 3 bases. This CDR3 is 16 amino acids long. CDR1 is WNHNN, CDR2 SYGVQD, per germline (reference sequence). CDR3 protein: CASSESTSGRTDTQYF. The CDR3 nucleotides read TGCGCCAGCAGTGAGTCAACTAGCGGGAGAACAGATACGCAGTATTTT.

The V and J genes are TRBV6-1 and TRBJ1-4; tentative D call: TRBD1 (6 bases). Germline loops: CDR1 MNHNS, CDR2 SASEGT. The CDR3 covers 13 residues. V was cut by 6 bases and J by 4 bases, with 9 bases left in between. The CDR3 protein is CASSGTRNEKLFF. The CDR3 nucleotides are TGTGCCAGCAGCGGGACACGTAATGAAAAACTGTTTTTT.

This chain joins TRBV10-2 and TRBJ2-3; weak D call: TRBD2 (5 bases). Germline CDR1 is WSHSY and CDR2 is SAAADI. The CDR3 sequence is 14 residues long. V was pared by 7 bases and J by 6 bases, with 17 bases between. CDR3: CASIVGSSGDTQYF. The CDR3, as DNA: TGCGCCAGCATAGTGGGGAGCTCAGGTGATACGCAGTATTTT.

This sequence joins TRBV25-1 and TRBJ2-7; tentatively, D is TRBD1 (6 bases). V lost 6 bases and J lost 3, with 9 bases in between. Germline CDR1 and CDR2: MGHDK and SYGVNS. CDR3 length equals 12 residues. The CDR3 protein is CASRGTSYEQYF. DNA for the CDR3: TGTGCCAGCAGGGGGACAAGCTACGAGCAGTACTTC.

This clone was detected once. This chain links TRBV4-1 with TRBJ2-7; TRBD2 matches 7 bases. CDR3 length: 15 residues. The germline V gene encodes CDR1 MGHRA and CDR2 YSYEKL. The V and J ends lost 3 bases and 7 bases, in that order; junction bases with no gene match: 12. The CDR3 sequence is CASSHPLSGVSEQYF. CDR3 sequence (DNA): TGCGCCAGCAGCCATCCATTGAGCGGGGTCTCGGAGCAGTACTTC.

The V call is TRBV6-5, the J call TRBJ2-5, with TRBD1 as a possible D gene (6 bases). TRBJ2-7 matches the DNA end more closely, so the J call is doubtful. This CDR3 has 13 amino acids. Germline CDR1 reads MNHEY; CDR2 reads SVGAGI. The CDR3 is CASTGQFPYEQYF. The CDR3 region has the DNA TGTGCCAGCACGGGACAATTCCCCTACGAGCAGTACTTC.

The chain couples TRBV7-2 to TRBJ1-1; 9 bases are a match to TRBD1. The CDR3 spans 16 residues. V was pared by 6 bases and J by 3 bases, with 11 bases of the junction left unmatched. Germline lookup yields CDR1 SGHTA and CDR2 FQGNSA. CDR3 in amino acids: CASRENRGRAYTEAFF. CDR3 bases: TGTGCCAGCAGGGAAAACAGGGGGCGGGCTTACACTGAAGCTTTCTTT.

The count of this clone is one. The J gene is TRBJ2-3, the V gene TRBV6-5; D uncertain. V was cut by 6 bases and J by 5 bases, with 18 bases left in between. The germline V gene has CDR1 MNHEY and CDR2 SVGAGI. There are 15 residues in the CDR3. In DNA, the CDR3 is TGTGCCAGCAGGCCCACCCTTCTTCCGGGAGATACGCAGTATTTT. Amino acids: CASRPTLLPGDTQYF.

The chain recombines TRBV6-5 with TRBJ1-1; D is uncertain. CDR1 and CDR2 (germline): MNHEY, SVGAGI. The CDR3 length is 15 residues. The ends were cut back, 2 bases at V and 0 bases at J, with 10 bases in the middle. Here the CDR3 reads CASSYRGPLNTEAFF. In DNA, the CDR3 is TGTGCCAGCAGTTACAGAGGGCCCTTGAACACTGAAGCTTTCTTT.

The chain joins TRBV6-5 to TRBJ1-3; D is perhaps TRBD1 (6 bases). The CDR3 spans 15 residues. Germline assignment: CDR1 MNHEY and CDR2 SVGAGI. Trimming cost V 0 bases and J 2 bases, with 8 bases left between them. The CDR3 coding sequence is TGTGCCAGCAGTTACTCGGGGGCGGCTGGAAACACCATATATTTT. This gives the protein CASSYSGAAGNTIYF.

CDR3 region: CAWSYTGDYGYTF. The CDR3 DNA reads TGTGCCTGGAGTTACACAGGGGACTATGGCTACACCTTC. The chain recombines TRBV30 with TRBJ1-2; 7 nucleotides line up with TRBD1. CDR1 is GTSNPN and CDR2 is SVGIG in the germline V gene (reference sequence). The CDR3 covers 13 residues. Trimming at V came to 2 bases and at J to 3 bases, leaving 3 bases not matched to a gene. Together with reference TRBV30 and TRBJ1-2, the CDR3 gives the full variable domain: SQTIHQWPATLVQPVGSPLSLECTVEGTSNPNLYWYRQAAGRGLQLLFYSVGIGQISSEVPQNLSASRPQDRQFILSSKKLLLSDSGFYLCAWSYTGDYGYTFGSGTRLTVV.

The V gene is TRBV6-1, the J gene TRBJ2-7; D unclear. Germline V CDR1 and CDR2: MNHNS, SASEGT. The V gene lost 8 bases and the J gene lost 0 bases, with 11 bases spanning the gap. The CDR3 consists of 13 residues. CDR3: CASERHYSYEQYF. The CDR3 DNA follows: TGTGCCAGCGAAAGGCACTACTCCTACGAGCAGTACTTC.

The chain combines TRBV2 with TRBJ2-7; possibly TRBD2 for D (6 bases). Trimming cost V 7 bases and J 3 bases, with 10 bases left between them. There are 12 residues in the CDR3. Germline V lookup: CDR1 SNHLY, CDR2 FYNNEI. The CDR3 sequence: CASMGGIYEQYF. The CDR3 nucleotides are TGTGCCAGCATGGGAGGTATCTACGAGCAGTACTTC. The whole variable domain, remainder taken from reference TRBV2 and TRBJ2-7, is EPEVTQTPSHQVTQMGQEVILRCVPISNHLYFYWYRQILGQKVEFLVSFYNNEISEKSEIFDDQFSVERPDGSNFTLKIRSTKLEDSAMYFCASMGGIYEQYFGPGTRLTVT.

The chain carries TRBV6-4 and TRBJ1-2; TRBD1 matches at 8 bases. V shed 5 bases and J 6 bases; nucleotides not matched to a gene: 11. The CDR3 length is 15 residues. Germline V lookup: CDR1 MRHNA, CDR2 SNTAGT. CDR3 sequence: CASSFPGGARNGYTF. DNA for the CDR3: TGTGCCAGCAGTTTTCCAGGGGGCGCCAGGAATGGCTACACCTTC.